This entry is about one TCR beta chain. Its specificity is unknown. The CDR3 has 14 amino acids. Trimming stripped 4 bases from V and 1 base from J, with 10 bases between. Germline assignment: CDR1 MGHRA and CDR2 YSYEKL. The data are from a study of cytomegalovirus exposure and HLA in healthy donors. Findings and limits, study-wide: Cytomegalovirus association was listed for about 180 TCR beta chains. Data from an earlier analysis indicated that most TCR beta V segments were productive either about 90% or about 30% of the time. A reported reduction in N-insertions relative to the roughly 610-donor mean was seen in an Asian-associated ancestry cluster in a later analysis. Later analysis found that TCR beta chains associated with HLA were more clonally expanded than other, equally common chains.

The PCR contained 60 Vbeta and 13 Jbeta primers. Repertoires were generated with immunoSEQ multiplex PCR, while TCRdb's copy carries only in-frame clones and drops some. Among over 200,000 clones listed, approximately 80% were seen once. Sequenced input: PBMCs. The chain joins TRBV4-1 to TRBJ2-5, with D unresolved. The TCR comes from a woman aged 35 to 49 in good health and CMV-seronegative. CDR3 amino acids: CASSPGTIQETQYF. DNA for the CDR3: TGCGCCAGCAGCCCAGGTACAATCCAAGAGACCCAGTACTTC.